These 19 T cell receptor beta chains were sequenced from one sample in a study of CD8 T cells in ankylosing spondylitis. TCRdb fed the 5' RACE reads into MiXCR, producing one record per CDR3 protein. The profile shows some 130,000 distinct CDR3 sequences, about an eighth of them singletons. The sequencing input was blood, either unsorted or a sorted T cell fraction (not recorded which). The receptor source for this set is a female donor with ankylosing spondylitis or in good health (not recorded which).

This clonotype was observed at least ten times. This chain joins TRBV3-1 and TRBJ2-7, with D unclear. V dropped 4 bases and J dropped 2 bases, with 9 bases sitting between them. Germline CDR1 and CDR2: LGHDT and YNNKEL (reference sequence). This CDR3 has 13 amino acids. CDR3 in amino acids: CASSPQATYEQYF. In DNA, the CDR3 is TGTGCCAGCAGCCCCCAGGCTACCTACGAGCAGTACTTC.

This clonotype was recorded at least ten times. The chain is built from TRBV28 and TRBJ1-6; the D gene is possibly TRBD1 (6 bases). Germline V gene data show CDR1 as MDHEN and CDR2 as SYDVKM. The CDR3 covers 13 residues. V lost 10 bases and J lost 6, with 13 bases in between. CDR3 residues: CAILTGLNSPLHF. Written as DNA, the CDR3 is TGTGCCATCTTGACAGGCCTTAATTCACCCCTCCACTTT.

The table lists this clonotype with many counts. V is TRBV7-9 and J is TRBJ1-5, with D tentatively TRBD1 (5 bases). The CDR3 runs to 14 residues. Trimming shortened V by 4 bases and J by 5 bases, and 12 bases separated the two germline ends. In germline, CDR1 is SEHNR, CDR2 FQNEAQ (reference sequence). DNA for the CDR3: TGTGCCAGCAGCTCCCAGGGTAGGGATCAGCCCCAGCATTTT. This encodes CASSSQGRDQPQHF.

This clonotype was counted at least ten times. V gene TRBV20-1 combines with J gene TRBJ2-3, with TRBD1 matching over 10 bases. Losses at the gene ends were 2 bases for V and 1 base for J; bases not matched to a gene: 9. The CDR3 runs to 17 residues. Germline assignment: CDR1 DFQATT and CDR2 SNEGSKA (reference sequence). The CDR3 DNA reads as TGCAGTGCTAGATACCTAGGGGGGACAGGGGGCACAGATACGCAGTATTTT. Protein product: CSARYLGGTGGTDTQYF.

This clonotype was seen a few times. The chain couples TRBV19 to TRBJ2-2; D unresolved. Germline V gives CDR1 LNHDA, CDR2 SQIVND (reference sequence). The germline V and J ends were trimmed by 2 bases and 4 bases, with 11 bases remaining between them. The CDR3 is made up of 15 amino acids. CDR3 in amino acids: CASSITARGTGELFF. CDR3 DNA sequence: TGTGCCAGTAGTATAACCGCCCGCGGCACCGGGGAGCTGTTTTTT. The full variable domain, its missing parts supplied by reference TRBV19 and TRBJ2-2, is DGGITQSPKYLFRKEGQNVTLSCEQNLNHDAMYWYRQDPGQGLRLIYYSQIVNDFQKGDIAEGYSVSREKKESFPLTVTSAQKNPTAFYLCASSITARGTGELFFGEGSRLTVL.

The sample holds many counts of this clonotype. The chain combines TRBV28 with TRBJ1-1; perhaps TRBD1 as D (5 bases). The CDR3 covers 15 residues. Trimming left V 5 bases short and J 6 bases short, with 19 bases between. Germline V gene lookup returns CDR1 MDHEN and CDR2 SYDVKM. This chain's CDR3 is CASSASTGGGSEAFF. Written as DNA, the CDR3 is TGTGCCAGCAGTGCCTCGACGGGCGGGGGGTCTGAAGCTTTCTTT.

The table lists this clonotype with many counts. This rearrangement joins TRBV30 to TRBJ1-1; D gene uncertain. This CDR3 comprises 13 residues. The germline CDR1 and CDR2 sequences are GTSNPN and SVGIG (reference sequence). Trimming pared 0 bases from V and 1 base from J, leaving 6 bases between. CDR3 nucleotide sequence: TGTGCCTGGAGTGTTTTTAAGAACACTGAAGCTTTCTTT. Encoded protein: CAWSVFKNTEAFF.

The table lists this clonotype with many counts. J is TRBJ2-1 and V is TRBV7-7; D is undetermined. The CDR3 covers 13 residues. V dropped 0 bases and J dropped 3 bases, with 3 bases sitting between them. The germline gives CDR1 SSHAT, CDR2 FNYEAQ (reference sequence). CDR3 amino acids: CASSLAHYNEQFF. The CDR3 nucleotides are TGTGCCAGCAGCTTAGCCCACTACAATGAGCAGTTCTTC.

This chain joins TRBV11-2 and TRBJ2-1, with 7 positions matching TRBD2. The CDR3 length is 15 residues. The germline gives CDR1 SGHAT, CDR2 FQNNGV. The junction had 11 bases not matched to a gene; V was cut back by 7 bases and J by 5 bases. The CDR3 reads CASTQGGGVNNEQFF. The CDR3 DNA is TGTGCCAGCACCCAAGGTGGGGGGGTCAACAATGAGCAGTTCTTC.

This clonotype showed up just a few times. V and J are TRBV20-1 and TRBJ2-7, with D maybe TRBD2 (6 bases). V shed 3 bases and J shed 5 bases, with 14 bases lying between them. The CDR3 consists of 13 residues. Germline values: CDR1 DFQATT, CDR2 SNEGSKA (reference sequence). As DNA, the CDR3 is TGCAGTGCTAGGGCACAAACTAGCAACGAGCAGTACTTC. The encoded protein is CSARAQTSNEQYF.

This clonotype has a count of ten or more. This chain connects TRBV5-1 to TRBJ1-4; TRBD1 might be the D (5 bases). Trimming shortened V by 4 bases and J by 3 bases, and 13 bases separated the two germline ends. CDR1 SGHRS and CDR2 YFSETQ come from the germline V gene. CDR3 length equals 15 residues. CDR3 sequence reads: CASSGRGSPNEKLFF. CDR3 in DNA: TGCGCCAGCAGCGGAAGGGGTTCCCCTAATGAAAAACTGTTTTTT.

This clonotype was counted between two and nine times. A read error may be the cause here, since a much bigger clone is one base away. The chain carries TRBV28 and TRBJ1-2; D is perhaps TRBD1 (5 bases). CDR1 and CDR2 (germline): MDHEN, SYDVKM. This CDR3 contains 13 residues. CDR3 DNA sequence: TGTGCCAGCAGTTTGACAGAAGAATATGGCTACCCCTTC. Its protein product is CASSLTEEYGYPF.

The sample holds a few counts of this clonotype. The chain recombines TRBV5-1 with TRBJ2-5; a weak D match, TRBD2 (5 bases). V lost 4 bases to trimming and J lost 2 bases, with 18 bases between them. This CDR3 has 16 residues. Per germline, CDR1 SGHRS and CDR2 YFSETQ. CDR3 bases: TGCGCCAGCAGCCCCTCCCGGGGAATCTCGCAAGAGACCCAGTACTTC. Its translation: CASSPSRGISQETQYF.

This clonotype was seen at least ten times. The CDR3 sequence is CASSWESTVNNEKLFF. The CDR3, as DNA: TGTGCCAGCAGCTGGGAATCGACTGTCAATAATGAAAAACTGTTTTTT. V usage is TRBV27 and J usage is TRBJ1-4; D gene unclear. CDR3 length equals 16 residues. V lost 6 bases, J lost 4 bases, and 18 bases lay in between. Per germline, CDR1 MNHEY and CDR2 SMNVEV (reference sequence).

Notes on this clonotype: This may be a read error, as it is one base from a much larger clone. The chain combines TRBV5-1 with TRBJ1-2; unclear D gene. This CDR3 comprises 14 residues. Germline V gene lookup returns CDR1 SGHRS and CDR2 YFSETQ. Here the CDR3 DNA reads TGCGCCAGCAGCTTGTCCCTTTCTAACTGTGGCTACACCTTC. Its translation: CASSLSLSNCGYTF.

This clonotype was counted at least ten times. The chain uses TRBV11-2 and TRBJ1-1, with a tentative D call TRBD1 (6 bases). The CDR3 spans 16 residues. Germline CDR1 SGHAT, CDR2 FQNNGV. V was shortened by 2 bases and J by 5 bases, with 18 bases between the two germline ends. CDR3 residues: CASSLRRGRGRTEAFF. The CDR3 nucleotides read TGTGCCAGCAGCTTAAGGCGTGGCAGGGGAAGGACTGAAGCTTTCTTT.

This clonotype has ten or more counts. The CDR3 spells CASSPDAGNQPQHF. The CDR3 coding sequence is TGCGCCAGCAGCCCCGATGCGGGCAATCAGCCCCAGCATTTT. The rearrangement links TRBV5-1 to TRBJ1-5; D call uncertain. This CDR3 has 14 amino acids. Trimming removed 4 bases at V and 2 bases at J, with 10 bases between. Germline CDR1 is SGHRS and CDR2 is YFSETQ.

This clonotype was counted at least ten times. The CDR3 protein is CSARDRAIYEQYF. The DNA of the CDR3 is TGCAGTGCTAGAGATAGGGCTATATACGAGCAGTACTTC. The chain couples TRBV20-1 to TRBJ2-7, with D uncertain. The germline gives CDR1 DFQATT, CDR2 SNEGSKA (reference sequence). CDR3 length equals 13 residues. The V gene lost 0 bases and the J gene lost 4 bases, with 10 bases spanning the gap.

This clonotype was seen ten or more times. The chain is built from TRBV3-1 and TRBJ2-3, with D possibly called TRBD1 or TRBD2 (5 bases each). The germline CDR1 and CDR2 sequences are LGHDT and YNNKEL (reference sequence). The CDR3 totals 15 residues. Trimming cost V 0 bases and J 2 bases, with 9 bases left between them. CDR3 in DNA: TGTGCCAGCAGCCAAGAATGGGGGAACACAGATACGCAGTATTTT. Residues: CASSQEWGNTDTQYF.